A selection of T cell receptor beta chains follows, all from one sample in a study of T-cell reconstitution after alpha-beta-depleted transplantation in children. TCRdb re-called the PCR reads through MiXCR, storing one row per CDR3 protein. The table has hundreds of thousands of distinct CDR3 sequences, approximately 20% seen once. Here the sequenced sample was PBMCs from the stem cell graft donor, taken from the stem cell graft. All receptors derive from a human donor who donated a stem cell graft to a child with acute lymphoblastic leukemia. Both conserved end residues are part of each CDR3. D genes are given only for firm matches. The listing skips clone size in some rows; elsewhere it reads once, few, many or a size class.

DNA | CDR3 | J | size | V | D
TGTGCCACCAGCAGAGATTTGGGCCCCAAGGGCCAAGAGACCCAGTACTTC | CATSRDLGPKGQETQYF | TRBJ2-5 | NA | TRBV15 | NA
TGTGCCACCAGCAGAGATAGTGTGAACAGACGGGGCCTGCAAGCGGATGAGCAGTTCTTC | CATSRDSVNRRGLQADEQFF | TRBJ2-1 | few | TRBV15 | NA
TGTGCCAGCTTACCAGGGGCATATGTCTACGAGCAGTACTTC | CASLPGAYVYEQYF | TRBJ2-7 | few | TRBV6-2/TRBV6-3 | NA
TGTGCCAGCAGTTCGACGGACGGGATTAATGAAAAACTGTTTTTT | CASSSTDGINEKLFF | TRBJ1-4 | NA | TRBV6-5 | NA
TGTGCCAGTAGTATTGGTCAGGGGACAATCCAGCCCCAGCATTTT | CASSIGQGTIQPQHF | TRBJ1-5 | NA | TRBV19 | NA
TGCGCCAGCAGCCAAGGAACTAGCGGGAGGATACGAACCTACGAGCAGTACTTC | CASSQGTSGRIRTYEQYF | TRBJ2-7 | NA | TRBV4-1 | TRBD2
TGCAGTGCTAGAGTTCCAGGGACCAACGAGCAGTACTTC | CSARVPGTNEQYF | TRBJ2-7 | few | TRBV20-1 | NA
TGTGCCAGCAGTGCCGGGGGGTGGACCTTC | CASSAGGWTF | TRBJ1-2 | NA | TRBV12-3/TRBV12-4 | NA
TGTGCCAGCAGTTTCTCGGGAATTCAAGAAAAACTGTTTTTT | CASSFSGIQEKLFF | TRBJ1-4 | NA | TRBV12-3/TRBV12-4 | NA
TGTGCCAGTAGTTTCGGGCCTGACACCGGGGAGCTGTTTTTT | CASSFGPDTGELFF | TRBJ2-2 | few | TRBV19 | NA
TGCGCCAGCCCCGGGACTGCCTTGCGCTACGAGCAGTACTTC | CASPGTALRYEQYF | TRBJ2-7 | few | TRBV5-1 | NA
TGCGCCAGCAGCTCCGAGGGAGAGGATACGCAGTATTTT | CASSSEGEDTQYF | TRBJ2-3 | NA | TRBV5-1 | NA
TGTGCCAGCAGAATTGCGGGTAGCACAGATACGCAGTATTTT | CASRIAGSTDTQYF | TRBJ2-3 | many | TRBV12-3/TRBV12-4 | NA
TGCAGTGCTAGACATCGCGAAACTAGCGGGGCTTTTAATGAGCAGTTCTTC | CSARHRETSGAFNEQFF | TRBJ2-1 | NA | TRBV20-1 | TRBD2
TGTGCCAGCAGTTACTCTTTTGGGAACACTGAAGCTTTCTTT | CASSYSFGNTEAFF | TRBJ1-1 | NA | TRBV6-5 | NA
TGTGCCAGCAGTGAAGGGTTTGTCAGGGGAGTTTTCCACGAGCAGTACTTC | CASSEGFVRGVFHEQYF | TRBJ2-7 | few | TRBV12-3/TRBV12-4 | NA
TGTGCCAGCAGTGCCCCGGGACCTGGGAACACTGAAGCTTTCTTT | CASSAPGPGNTEAFF | TRBJ1-1 | NA | TRBV12-3/TRBV12-4 | NA
TGTGCCAGCAGTACCACGTTTGACAGGGTAAATGAGCAGTTCTTC | CASSTTFDRVNEQFF | TRBJ2-1 | NA | TRBV27 | TRBD1
TGTGCCAGCAGCTTGGAGGCAAAGAACTACGAGCAGTACTTC | CASSLEAKNYEQYF | TRBJ2-7 | NA | TRBV5-6 | NA
TGTGCCAGCAGTCTTCCGGGACCTGACGGCTACACCTTC | CASSLPGPDGYTF | TRBJ1-2 | NA | TRBV12-3/TRBV12-4 | NA
TGTGCCAGCAGCTGGGGGACACTCTCCTACGAGCAGTACTTC | CASSWGTLSYEQYF | TRBJ2-7 | NA | TRBV5-6 | NA
TGTGCCAGCAGCCAAGTTCCCCCGGGACTAGCGGGCGATGAGCAGTTCTTC | CASSQVPPGLAGDEQFF | TRBJ2-1 | NA | TRBV14 | TRBD2